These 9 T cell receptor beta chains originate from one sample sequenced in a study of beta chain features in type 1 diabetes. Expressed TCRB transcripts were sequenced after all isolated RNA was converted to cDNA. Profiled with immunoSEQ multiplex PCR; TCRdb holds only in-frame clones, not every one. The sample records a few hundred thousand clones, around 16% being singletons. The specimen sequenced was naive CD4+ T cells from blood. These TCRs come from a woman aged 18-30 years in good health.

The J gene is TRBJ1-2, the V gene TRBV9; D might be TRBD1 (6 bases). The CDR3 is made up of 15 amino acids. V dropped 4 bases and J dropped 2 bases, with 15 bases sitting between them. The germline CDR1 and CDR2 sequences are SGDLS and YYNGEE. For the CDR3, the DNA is TGTGCCAGCAGCTCCCTCGCAGGGGCCAACTATGGCTACACCTTC. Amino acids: CASSSLAGANYGYTF.

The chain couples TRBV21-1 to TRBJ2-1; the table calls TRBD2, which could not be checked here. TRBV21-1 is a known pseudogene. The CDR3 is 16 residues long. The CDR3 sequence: CASRDHSGRRNNEQFF. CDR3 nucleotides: TGTGCCAGCAGGGACCATAGCGGGAGAAGGAACAATGAGCAGTTCTTC.

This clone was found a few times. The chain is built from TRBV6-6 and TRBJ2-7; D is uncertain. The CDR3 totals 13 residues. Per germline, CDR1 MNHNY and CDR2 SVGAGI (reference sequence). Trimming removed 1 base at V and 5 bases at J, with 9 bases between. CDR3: CASSYYRVNEQYF. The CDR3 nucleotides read TGTGCCAGCAGTTACTACCGGGTTAACGAGCAGTACTTC.

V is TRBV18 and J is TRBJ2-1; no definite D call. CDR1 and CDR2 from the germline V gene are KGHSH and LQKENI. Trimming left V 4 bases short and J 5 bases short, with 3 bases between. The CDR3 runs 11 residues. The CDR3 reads CASSLNNEQFF. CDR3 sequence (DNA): TGTGCCAGCTCACTTAACAATGAGCAGTTCTTC.

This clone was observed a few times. CDR3: CASSAGDRPQYEQFF. CDR3 DNA sequence: TGTGCCAGCAGTGCAGGGGACAGGCCTCAGTATGAGCAGTTCTTC. The V call is TRBV25-1, the J call TRBJ2-1; 8 nucleotides align to TRBD1. The CDR3 loop spans 15 amino acids. Losses at the gene ends were 4 bases for V and 8 bases for J; bases not matched to a gene: 10. Looked up from germline, CDR1 is MGHDK and CDR2 is SYGVNS. The full variable domain, its missing parts supplied by reference TRBV25-1 and TRBJ2-1, is EADIYQTPRYLVIGTGKKITLECSQTMGHDKMYWYQQDPGMELHLIHYSYGVNSTEKGDLSSESTVSRIRTEHFPLTLESARPSHTSQYLCASSAGDRPQYEQFFGPGTRLTVL.

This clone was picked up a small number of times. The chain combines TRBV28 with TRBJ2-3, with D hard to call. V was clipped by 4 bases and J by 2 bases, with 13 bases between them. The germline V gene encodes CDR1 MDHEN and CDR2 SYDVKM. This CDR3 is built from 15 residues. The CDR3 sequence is CASSSGSDLTDTQYF. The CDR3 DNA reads TGTGCCAGCAGTTCGGGTTCCGACCTCACAGATACGCAGTATTTT.

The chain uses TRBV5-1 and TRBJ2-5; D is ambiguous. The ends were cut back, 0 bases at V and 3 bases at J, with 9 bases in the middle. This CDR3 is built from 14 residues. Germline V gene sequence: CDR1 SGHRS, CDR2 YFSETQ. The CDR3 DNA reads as TGCGCCAGCAGCTTGGATAGCCGAGAAGAGACCCAGTACTTC. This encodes CASSLDSREETQYF.

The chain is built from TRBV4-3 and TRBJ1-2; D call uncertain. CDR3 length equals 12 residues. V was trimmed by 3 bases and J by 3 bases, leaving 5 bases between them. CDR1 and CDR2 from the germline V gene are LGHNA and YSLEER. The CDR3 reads CASSHQYYGYTF. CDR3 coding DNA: TGCGCCAGCAGCCACCAGTACTATGGCTACACCTTC.

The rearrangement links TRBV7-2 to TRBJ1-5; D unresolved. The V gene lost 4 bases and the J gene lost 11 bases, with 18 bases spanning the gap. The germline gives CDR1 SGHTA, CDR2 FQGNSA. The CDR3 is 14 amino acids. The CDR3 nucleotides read TGTGCCAGCAGCTCTTATGTCACTCCCGCGGCCCAGCATTTT. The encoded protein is CASSSYVTPAAQHF.